The 16 T cell receptor beta chains below come from one sample, sequenced in a study of blood T cell repertoires in COVID-19 (dated by TCRdb to 2020 to 2021). Preparation of the library involved the immunoSEQ multiplex PCR assay. Not all clones reach the TCRdb copy of this immuneACCESS table, which keeps in-frame sequences only. Checked studies attribute under half of the gap to unresolved V genes and leave the rest unexplained. This sample comprises tens of thousands of clones, approximately 80% of them detected only once. Clones ranked in the top ten supply around 19% of the sample. What was sequenced was peripheral blood. These receptors originate from a human donor with active or convalescent COVID-19. The donor label of this sample is uncertain.

The chain uses TRBV6-5 and TRBJ1-3; tentative D call: TRBD1 (5 bases). The V gene's germline CDR1 is MNHEY and CDR2 SVGAGI. The CDR3 consists of 13 residues. Trimming cost V 6 bases and J 4 bases, with 10 bases left between them. CDR3 bases: TGTGCCAGCAGGCGGGGGTCCGGAAACACCATATATTTT. Translating gives CASRRGSGNTIYF.

The V call is TRBV6-5, the J call TRBJ2-5; no firm D call. Per the germline V gene, CDR1 is MNHEY and CDR2 is SVGAGI. This CDR3 spans 12 amino acids. Trimming removed 5 bases at V and 4 bases at J, with 8 bases between. The CDR3, as DNA: TGTGCCAGCAGTCATTTTTTAGAGACCCAGTACTTC. It yields the protein CASSHFLETQYF.

The rearrangement links TRBV20-1 to TRBJ2-7; 7 positions agree with TRBD1. With V trimmed by 3 bases and J by 3 bases, 17 bases remained unmatched. The CDR3 contains 17 residues. Germline loops: CDR1 DFQATT, CDR2 SNEGSKA (reference sequence). In DNA form, the CDR3 reads TGCAGTGCTAGTATCCGACAGGGTATAGGAGGACACTACGAGCAGTACTTC. Residues: CSASIRQGIGGHYEQYF.

This clone has only one observation. The chain employs TRBV7-9 and TRBJ2-1; 8 nucleotides match TRBD2. Germline loops: CDR1 SEHNR, CDR2 FQNEAQ (reference sequence). The CDR3 sequence is 15 residues long. Trimming removed 6 bases from V and 3 bases from J; junction bases left unmatched: 7. CDR3 loop: CASRPAGGVYNEQFF. Here the CDR3 DNA reads TGTGCCAGCAGGCCCGCGGGAGGAGTCTACAATGAGCAGTTCTTC.

This chain uses TRBV15 with TRBJ1-3; 7 bases match TRBD1. The CDR3 has 15 amino acids. Looked up from germline, CDR1 is LNHNV and CDR2 is YYDKDF (reference sequence). The junction had 6 bases not matched to a gene; V was cut back by 0 bases and J by 7 bases. The CDR3 is CATSRDRDSFNTIYF. The DNA for the CDR3 is TGTGCCACCAGCAGAGACCGGGACAGCTTCAACACCATATATTTT.

The chain joins TRBV30 to TRBJ2-7; D perhaps matches TRBD1 (5 bases). The CDR3 length is 13 residues. Germline CDR1 and CDR2: GTSNPN and SVGIG (reference sequence). Trimming removed 5 bases from V and 4 bases from J, with 15 bases in between. The CDR3 coding sequence is TGTGCCTGGGCCCTTGGGGCGTGGTACGAGCAGTACTTC. Translation gives CAWALGAWYEQYF.

The J gene is TRBJ1-2, the V gene TRBV3-1 (or the pseudogene TRBV3-2); D remains unclear. Germline V CDR1 and CDR2: LGHDT, YNNKEL (reference sequence). The CDR3 totals 15 residues. V gave up 0 bases and J gave up 6 bases, with 14 bases separating them. In DNA form, the CDR3 reads TGTGCCAGCAGCCAAGATACGGGTCGTTTGGATGGCTACACCTTC. It encodes CASSQDTGRLDGYTF.

The genes are TRBV20-1 and TRBJ2-3; 7 bases align to TRBD2. Germline trimming cut 3 bases from V and 3 bases from J; bases unmatched to any gene: 12. The length of the CDR3 is 16 residues. Germline V lookup: CDR1 DFQATT, CDR2 SNEGSKA (reference sequence). CDR3: CSASVTSTGGTDTQYF. The CDR3 coding sequence is TGCAGTGCTAGTGTGACTAGCACCGGCGGTACAGATACGCAGTATTTT.

This clone showed up just once. The CDR3 here is CSGMQGRGGYTF. In DNA form, the CDR3 reads TGCAGCGGTATGCAGGGGCGAGGAGGCTACACCTTC. The chain joins TRBV29-1 to TRBJ1-2; the D gene is possibly TRBD1 (6 bases). Germline V gene sequence: CDR1 SQVTM, CDR2 ANQGSEA. This CDR3 is 12 amino acids long. V shed 7 bases and J shed 8 bases, with 17 bases lying between them.

The rearrangement uses TRBV7-2 and TRBJ2-7; unclear D gene. Between the trimmed V and J ends, which lost 8 bases and 3 bases, there was a span of 11 bases. The CDR3 contains 12 residues. Germline V gives CDR1 SGHTA, CDR2 FQGNSA. The CDR3 is CASARSGYEQYF. In nucleotides, the CDR3 is TGTGCCAGCGCACGGAGTGGCTACGAGCAGTACTTC.

The chain joins TRBV6-5 to TRBJ1-1; D unresolved. The CDR3 totals 14 residues. From germline, CDR1 is MNHEY and CDR2 SVGAGI. V lost 11 bases, J lost 0 bases, and 16 bases lay in between. CDR3 sequence: CALARDWMNTEAFF. CDR3 nucleotide sequence: TGTGCCCTTGCGCGGGATTGGATGAACACTGAAGCTTTCTTT.

The chain links TRBV9 to TRBJ2-1, with D unclear. This CDR3 comprises 15 residues. Germline V gene sequence: CDR1 SGDLS, CDR2 YYNGEE. Trimming stripped 1 base from V and 0 bases from J, with 8 bases between. For the CDR3, the DNA is TGTGCCAGCAGCGTAAGCGTTAGCTCCTACAATGAGCAGTTCTTC. This codes for CASSVSVSSYNEQFF.

This clone came up a few times. The chain links TRBV14 to TRBJ1-1, with D uncertain. V gave up 0 bases and J gave up 1 base, with 12 bases separating them. Germline V gives CDR1 SGHDN, CDR2 FVKESK. The length of the CDR3 is 16 residues. The CDR3 reads CASSQEGGFRNTEAFF. In DNA, the CDR3 is TGTGCCAGCAGCCAAGAAGGAGGGTTTAGGAACACTGAAGCTTTCTTT. The variable domain in full, with the rest retrieved from reference TRBV14 and TRBJ1-1, is EAGVTQFPSHSVIEKGQTVTLRCDPISGHDNLYWYRRVMGKEIKFLLHFVKESKQDESGMPNNRFLAERTGGTYSTLKVQPAELEDSGVYFCASSQEGGFRNTEAFFGQGTRLTVV.

V is TRBV15 and J is TRBJ2-6; D possibly corresponds to TRBD1 (7 bases). Per the germline V gene, CDR1 is LNHNV and CDR2 is YYDKDF (reference sequence). Trimming pared 3 bases from V and 2 bases from J, leaving 14 bases between. The CDR3 runs 17 residues. The CDR3 here is CATSRRDSFTGANVLTF. DNA of the CDR3: TGTGCCACCAGCAGGCGGGACAGCTTTACTGGGGCCAACGTCCTGACTTTC.

In DNA form, the CDR3 reads TGTGCCAGCAGCCGGTGGGAGTTGACAGGAGGAAATCAGCCCCAGCATTTT. It specifies CASSRWELTGGNQPQHF. V and J are TRBV7-3 and TRBJ1-5; D is possibly TRBD1 (6 bases). Germline assignment: CDR1 SGHTA and CDR2 FQGTGA. The CDR3 totals 17 residues. The germline V and J ends were trimmed by 5 bases and 4 bases, with 21 bases remaining between them.

The chain is built from TRBV12-5 and TRBJ1-1; no clear D gene. V dropped 0 bases and J dropped 4 bases, with 6 bases sitting between them. This CDR3 contains 13 residues. Germline V CDR1 and CDR2: LGHNT, FRNRAP. This CDR3 is CASGLVGGTEAFF. For the CDR3, the DNA is TGTGCTAGTGGTTTGGTCGGTGGCACTGAAGCTTTCTTT.